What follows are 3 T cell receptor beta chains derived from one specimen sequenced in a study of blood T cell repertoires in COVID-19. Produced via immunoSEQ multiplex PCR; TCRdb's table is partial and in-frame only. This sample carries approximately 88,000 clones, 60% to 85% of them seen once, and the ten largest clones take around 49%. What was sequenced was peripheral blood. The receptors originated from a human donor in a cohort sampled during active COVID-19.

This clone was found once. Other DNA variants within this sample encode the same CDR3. Written as DNA, the CDR3 is TGTGCCAGCAGCGCTACAGGGGGCGCGAACACCGGGGAGCTGTTTTTT. Encoded protein: CASSATGGANTGELFF. The rearrangement joins TRBV9 to TRBJ2-2; 9 nucleotides agree with TRBD1. The trim removed 3 bases at V and 0 bases at J, leaving 3 bases unmatched. The germline V gene has CDR1 SGDLS and CDR2 YYNGEE. This CDR3 is 16 amino acids long.

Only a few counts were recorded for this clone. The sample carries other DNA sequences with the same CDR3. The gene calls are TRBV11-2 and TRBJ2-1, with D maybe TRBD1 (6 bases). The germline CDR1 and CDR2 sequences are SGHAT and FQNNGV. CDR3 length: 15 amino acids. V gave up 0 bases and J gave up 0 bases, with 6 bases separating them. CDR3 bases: TGTGCCAGCAGCTTAGAAGGGGGCTCCTACAATGAGCAGTTCTTC. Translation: CASSLEGGSYNEQFF.

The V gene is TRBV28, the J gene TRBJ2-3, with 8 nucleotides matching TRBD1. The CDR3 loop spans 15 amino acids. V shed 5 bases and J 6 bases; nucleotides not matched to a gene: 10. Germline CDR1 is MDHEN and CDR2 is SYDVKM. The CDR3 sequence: CASSTRAGGPDTQYF. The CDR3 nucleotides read TGTGCCAGCAGTACGAGGGCAGGGGGCCCGGATACGCAGTATTTT. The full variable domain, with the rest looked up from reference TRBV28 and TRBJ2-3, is DVKVTQSSRYLVKRTGEKVFLECVQDMDHENMFWYRQDPGLGLRLIYFSYDVKMKEKGDIPEGYSVSREKKERFSLILESASTNQTSMYLCASSTRAGGPDTQYFGPGTRLTVL.